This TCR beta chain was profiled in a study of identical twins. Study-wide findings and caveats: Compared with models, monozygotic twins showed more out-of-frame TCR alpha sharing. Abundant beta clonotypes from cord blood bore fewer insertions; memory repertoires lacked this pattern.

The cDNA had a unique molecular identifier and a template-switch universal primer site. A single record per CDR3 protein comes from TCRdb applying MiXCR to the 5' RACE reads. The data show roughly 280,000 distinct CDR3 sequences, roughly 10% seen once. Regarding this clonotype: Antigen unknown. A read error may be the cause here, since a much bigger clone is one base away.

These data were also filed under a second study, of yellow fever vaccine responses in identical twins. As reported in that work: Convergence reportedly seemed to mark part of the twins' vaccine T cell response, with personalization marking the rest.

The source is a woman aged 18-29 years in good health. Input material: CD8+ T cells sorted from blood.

The CDR3 coding sequence is TGTGTCATCAGTGACGAGACTAGCATCTACGAGCAGTACTTC. Translation gives CVISDETSIYEQYF. V gene TRBV10-3 combines with J gene TRBJ2-7; 7 nucleotides line up with TRBD2. This CDR3 spans 14 amino acids. Looked up from germline, CDR1 is ENHRY and CDR2 is SYGVKD.